The 28 T cell receptor beta chains presented below share a single source sample, sequenced in a study of early T cells in non-severe SARS-CoV-2 infection. TCRdb itself ran the 5' RACE reads through MiXCR, one entry per CDR3 protein. The sample has tens of thousands of distinct CDR3 sequences, approximately 4.8% seen once; the top ten hold about 9.3%. The sample consisted of whole blood. The receptors were gathered from an adult who was a healthcare worker with PCR-confirmed SARS-CoV-2 infection or an uninfected control (not recorded which).

This clonotype was seen many times. Sequence at one end of the junction differs from germline and may be a read error. V and J are TRBV18 and TRBJ2-3; 9 bases line up with TRBD2. The CDR3 contains 15 residues. CDR1 is KGHSH and CDR2 is LQKENI in the germline V gene. CDR3 DNA: TGTGCCAGCTCACCACCTAGCGGGAGAAGTAGATACGCAGTTTTT. Residues: CASSPPSGRSRYAVF.

There are a few counts of this clonotype. The J gene is TRBJ1-1, the V gene TRBV7-9, with D possibly matching TRBD1 (6 bases). The length of the CDR3 is 13 residues. In germline, CDR1 is SEHNR, CDR2 FQNEAQ (reference sequence). V shed 4 bases and J shed 4 bases, with 10 bases lying between them. The CDR3 is CASSSQGITEAFF. CDR3 nucleotides: TGTGCCAGCAGCTCCCAGGGGATCACTGAAGCTTTCTTT.

This clonotype was detected only a few times. The V gene is TRBV3-1, the J gene TRBJ1-1; no clear D gene. The CDR3 sequence is 16 residues long. CDR1 and CDR2 from the germline V gene are LGHDT and YNNKEL (reference sequence). Between the trimmed V and J ends, which lost 0 bases and 4 bases, there was a span of 15 bases. CDR3 in DNA: TGTGCCAGCAGCCAAGATGCCCCGTGGACGGGCACTGAAGCTTTCTTT. Translation gives CASSQDAPWTGTEAFF.

This clonotype was seen repeatedly, ten times or more. The chain carries TRBV10-3 and TRBJ2-2; D is uncertain. CDR3 length: 14 residues. Deletions cut 2 bases from V and 5 bases from J, with 9 bases between. Germline V gives CDR1 ENHRY, CDR2 SYGVKD. Here the CDR3 DNA reads TGTGCCATCAGTGAGGCCGCGCGGACCGGGGAGCTGTTTTTT. Residues: CAISEAARTGELFF.

Note on this clonotype: This may be a read error: a much more frequent sequence differs by one nucleotide. V is TRBV5-1 and J is TRBJ2-5; D ambiguous. Germline V CDR1 and CDR2: SGHRS, YFSETQ. The CDR3 runs to 13 residues. V gave up 1 base and J gave up 5 bases, with 9 bases separating them. The CDR3 nucleotides are TGCGCCAGCAGCTTGACGAGTATGGAGACCCAGTACTTC. Its translation: CASSLTSMETQYF. The whole variable domain, remainder taken from reference TRBV5-1 and TRBJ2-5, is KAGVTQTPRYLIKTRGQQVTLSCSPISGHRSVSWYQQTPGQGLQFLFEYFSETQRNKGNFPGRFSGRQFSNSRSEMNVSTLELGDSALYLCASSLTSMETQYFGPGTRLLVL.

This clonotype was seen repeatedly, ten times or more. The gene calls are TRBV25-1 and TRBJ2-7, with D perhaps TRBD2 (5 bases). Germline V gene lookup returns CDR1 MGHDK and CDR2 SYGVNS. With 3 bases removed from V and 6 bases from J, the gap between germline ends came to 9 bases. The CDR3 consists of 12 residues. The CDR3: CASSDGRGEQYF. The CDR3 DNA sequence: TGTGCCAGCAGTGATGGCCGGGGCGAGCAGTACTTC.

The table lists this clonotype with many counts. The V call is TRBV7-9, the J call TRBJ2-5; D is possibly TRBD2 (6 bases). Germline lookup yields CDR1 SEHNR and CDR2 FQNEAQ (reference sequence). The CDR3 contains 13 residues. The V end was cut by 4 bases, the J end by 5 bases, with 11 bases between. This CDR3 is CASSSYGGETQYF. The DNA for the CDR3 is TGTGCCAGCAGCTCGTATGGGGGGGAGACCCAGTACTTC.

Note on this clonotype: One junction end disagrees with the germline gene, perhaps due to a read error. The CDR3 spells CASSVSSWDSHNEQFF. In DNA form, the CDR3 reads TGTGCCAGCAGCGTAAGTAGCTGGGACTCCCACAATGAGCAGTTCTTC. V and J are TRBV9 and TRBJ2-1; D might be TRBD2 (6 bases). CDR3 length: 16 residues. Germline CDR1 and CDR2: SGDLS and YYNGEE.

This clonotype appeared many times. This chain uses TRBV27 with TRBJ2-1; tentatively, D is TRBD2 (6 bases). The V and J ends lost 8 bases and 9 bases respectively, with 26 bases between them. This CDR3 comprises 16 residues. CDR1 and CDR2 from the germline V gene are MNHEY and SMNVEV (reference sequence). CDR3 residues: CASWPVGTSLRSEQFF. The CDR3 bases are TGTGCCAGCTGGCCCGTGGGGACTTCCCTCAGAAGTGAGCAGTTCTTC.

This clonotype was seen many times. The rearrangement uses TRBV28 and TRBJ2-6, with TRBD1 matching 8 bases. The CDR3 is made up of 19 amino acids. CDR1 MDHEN and CDR2 SYDVKM come from the germline V gene. Unmatched junction bases numbered 13, after V lost 6 bases and J lost 0 bases. The CDR3 protein is CASSPRTGTVLSGANVLTF. The CDR3 nucleotides are TGTGCCAGCAGCCCAAGGACAGGGACTGTCCTCTCTGGGGCCAACGTCCTGACTTTC. The complete variable domain, with remaining parts taken from reference TRBV28 and TRBJ2-6, reads DVKVTQSSRYLVKRTGEKVFLECVQDMDHENMFWYRQDPGLGLRLIYFSYDVKMKEKGDIPEGYSVSREKKERFSLILESASTNQTSMYLCASSPRTGTVLSGANVLTFGAGSRLTVL.

Details on this clonotype: Being one base from a much bigger clone, this may be a read error. The gene calls are TRBV7-7 and TRBJ2-1; D remains ambiguous. The germline CDR1 and CDR2 sequences are SSHAT and FNYEAQ (reference sequence). The CDR3 loop spans 12 amino acids. As DNA, the CDR3 is TGTACCAGCAGCCCGATCGAGTATGAGCAGTTCTTC. Translation: CTSSPIEYEQFF.

In the case of this clonotype: Possible read error: a much larger clone is one base away. The V and J genes are TRBV5-1 and TRBJ1-2, with a possible D match to TRBD1 (6 bases). The CDR3 sequence is 15 residues long. The germline gives CDR1 SGHRS, CDR2 YFSETQ. For the CDR3, the DNA is TGCGCCAGCAGCTTACAGGGAGAAGTAAACTTTGGCTACACCTTC. Translated, it gives CASSLQGEVNFGYTF.

The CDR3 coding sequence is TGTGCCACCAGTGACCGGAGAGATACGCAGTATTTT. Its protein product is CATSDRRDTQYF. The rearrangement joins TRBV24-1 to TRBJ2-3; no clear D gene. The V gene lost 4 bases and the J gene lost 5 bases, with 6 bases spanning the gap. This CDR3 has 12 amino acids. The germline V gene has CDR1 KGHDR and CDR2 SFDVKD.

This clonotype was counted at least ten times. The chain links TRBV28 to TRBJ2-6; D remains ambiguous. The V end was cut by 2 bases, the J end by 0 bases, with 11 bases between. Germline loops: CDR1 MDHEN, CDR2 SYDVKM. The CDR3 totals 17 residues. The CDR3 region has the DNA TGTGCCAGCAGTTTAGAGGCAGGTACCTCTGGGGCCAACGTCCTGACTTTC. This gives the protein CASSLEAGTSGANVLTF.

There are many counts of this clonotype. The chain carries TRBV28 and TRBJ2-7; either TRBD1 or TRBD2 may fit D (5 bases each). Trimming stripped 6 bases from V and 2 bases from J, with 17 bases between. This CDR3 comprises 15 residues. Per germline, CDR1 MDHEN and CDR2 SYDVKM. The CDR3 DNA reads as TGTGCCAGCAGACCCCCGGGACGTCTTACCTACGAGCAGTACTTC. It translates to CASRPPGRLTYEQYF.

This clonotype came up many times. This chain uses TRBV20-1 with TRBJ2-7, with 9 bases that match TRBD1. V shed 3 bases, J shed 0 bases, and the junction held 6 bases outside the gene matches. Per germline, CDR1 DFQATT and CDR2 SNEGSKA (reference sequence). This CDR3 region has 15 residues. CDR3 in DNA: TGCAGTGCTAGGGGGGGACAGGGTGCCTCCTACGAGCAGTACTTC. Amino acids: CSARGGQGASYEQYF.

This clonotype was seen ten or more times. The chain couples TRBV6-2 or TRBV6-3 to TRBJ1-1, with a possible D match to TRBD1 (6 bases). The CDR3 contains 14 residues. The V end was cut by 5 bases, the J end by 1 base, with 11 bases between. Germline V gene lookup returns CDR1 MNHEY and CDR2 SVGEGT. The CDR3 is CASSHPGQNTEAFF. The DNA for the CDR3 is TGTGCCAGCAGTCATCCGGGACAGAACACTGAAGCTTTCTTT.

This clonotype was observed a handful of times. The chain recombines TRBV29-1 with TRBJ2-1; TRBD2 matches at 10 bases. The CDR3 totals 18 residues. Per germline, CDR1 SQVTM and CDR2 ANQGSEA. V lost 6 bases to trimming and J lost 5 bases; unmatched junction nucleotides: 19. CDR3 in amino acids: CSVPGLASGRAWDNEQFF. The CDR3 bases are TGCAGCGTCCCGGGCCTGGCCAGCGGGAGGGCCTGGGACAATGAGCAGTTCTTC.

This clonotype was seen many times. This rearrangement joins TRBV7-6 to TRBJ1-5; D remains unclear. Germline assignment: CDR1 SGHVS and CDR2 FNYEAQ. The CDR3 covers 15 residues. Trimming took 0 bases from V and 4 from J, leaving 10 bases between them. CDR3 DNA sequence: TGTGCCAGCAGCTTAGCGGCGGCAGGTAATCAGCCCCAGCATTTT. Translating gives CASSLAAAGNQPQHF.

This rearrangement joins TRBV29-1 to TRBJ1-2; D may be TRBD1 (6 bases). Germline values: CDR1 SQVTM, CDR2 ANQGSEA. V was cut by 5 bases and J by 0 bases, with 13 bases left in between. This CDR3 is 14 amino acids long. The CDR3 coding sequence is TGCAGCGTTTATCGACAGGACGCTAACTATGGCTACACCTTC. Protein sequence: CSVYRQDANYGYTF.

The chain combines TRBV21-1 with TRBJ2-3; TRBD1, the table's D call, was not compared with the DNA. TRBV21-1 corresponds to a pseudogene. The CDR3 is 16 residues long. The CDR3, as DNA: TGTGCCAGCAGCAAAGCTGATCCCAAGGGGGCAGATACGCAGTATTTT. It is translated as CASSKADPKGADTQYF.

At least ten counts were recorded for this clonotype. The chain couples TRBV7-9 to TRBJ2-7, with a tentative D call TRBD2 (6 bases). The germline V gene has CDR1 SEHNR and CDR2 FQNEAQ (reference sequence). Trimming took 5 bases from V and 0 from J, leaving 17 bases between them. This CDR3 region has 16 residues. The CDR3 spells CASSQLGLGVSYEQYF. CDR3 sequence (DNA): TGTGCCAGCAGCCAATTGGGACTCGGCGTCTCCTACGAGCAGTACTTC.

Many counts were recorded for this clonotype. CDR3 sequence (DNA): TGCAGTGCTAGAGATCATAGCGGGATTTACAATGAGCAGTTCTTC. This sequence encodes CSARDHSGIYNEQFF. V is TRBV20-1 and J is TRBJ2-1; 8 bases are shared with TRBD2. The ends lost 0 bases at V and 4 bases at J; junction bases unmatched: 5. The CDR3 runs to 15 residues. The germline V gene has CDR1 DFQATT and CDR2 SNEGSKA (reference sequence).

Many counts were recorded for this clonotype. Since the CDR3 does not end with the conserved phenylalanine or tryptophan, this likely comes from a read error. The chain joins TRBV20-1 to TRBJ2-1; the D gene is possibly TRBD2 (6 bases). This CDR3 comprises 14 residues. Germline CDR1 is DFQATT and CDR2 is SNEGSKA (reference sequence). For the CDR3, the DNA is TGCAGTGCTACCTTCCGGGACTCCAACAATGAGCAGTTCTTG. It encodes CSATFRDSNNEQFL.

The sample holds many counts of this clonotype. This chain connects TRBV12-3 or TRBV12-4 to TRBJ1-5, with 7 bases identical to TRBD1. This CDR3 region has 15 residues. Trimming cost V 5 bases and J 4 bases; bases outside gene matches: 8. CDR3 protein: CASSQVGGTNQPQHF. The CDR3 nucleotides are TGTGCCAGCAGTCAAGTAGGGGGCACAAATCAGCCCCAGCATTTT.

This chain uses TRBV27 with TRBJ2-1, with 7 bases that match TRBD2. The germline V gene has CDR1 MNHEY and CDR2 SMNVEV (reference sequence). The CDR3 contains 13 residues. The V gene end was trimmed by 0 bases and the J gene end by 9 bases; junction bases not matched to a gene: 2. The CDR3 loop is CASSLSRGSEQFF. The CDR3 DNA reads as TGTGCCAGCAGTTTATCGCGCGGGAGTGAGCAGTTCTTC.

This clonotype was seen many times. The chain has TRBV3-1 and TRBJ1-3; TRBD1 might be the D (6 bases). CDR1 and CDR2 (germline): LGHDT, YNNKEL (reference sequence). Trimming shortened V by 3 bases and J by 2 bases, and 11 bases separated the two germline ends. The length of the CDR3 is 15 residues. This CDR3 is CASSHDTGTGNTIYF. The CDR3 coding sequence is TGTGCCAGCAGCCATGATACAGGGACTGGAAACACCATATATTTT.

This clonotype was detected many times. The chain joins TRBV5-1 to TRBJ2-2; D possibly corresponds to TRBD1 (6 bases). V lost 1 base to trimming and J lost 2 bases, with 9 bases between them. The germline CDR1 and CDR2 sequences are SGHRS and YFSETQ. This CDR3 is 15 amino acids long. DNA of the CDR3: TGCGCCAGCAGCTTGACAGGGAAAAACACCGGGGAGCTGTTTTTT. Translation: CASSLTGKNTGELFF.